What follows describes a single TCR beta chain. Study processing details: Estimation of nucleated cell counts relied on the amplification of reference gene primers. Profiling relied on immunoSEQ multiplex PCR, and the TCRdb table lists in-frame clones only, not all of them. V and J calls and clone size are given by that table; D and trimming were obtained from the DNA. The profile covers over 140,000 clones, with less than 80% appearing a single time and around 4.8% taken by the ten largest. Per the germline V gene, CDR1 is MNHEY and CDR2 is SVGEGT. The CDR3 extends over 14 amino acids. V dropped 2 bases and J dropped 1 base, with 8 bases sitting between them. The sample originates from a study of blood T cell repertoires in COVID-19. Study-wide background: The study drew acute and convalescent COVID-19 samples from the United States, Italy and Spain. PBMCs, B-cell-depleted T cells, or T cells provided the cDNA or gDNA that made up the material.

The receptor comes from a woman of 80 years or more with active or convalescent COVID-19. The J gene is TRBJ1-1, the V gene TRBV6-2 or TRBV6-3; D unclear. The sample consisted of peripheral blood. The DNA of the CDR3 is TGTGCCAGCAGTTACCGGGGTTGGAACACTGAAGCTTTCTTT. As protein: CASSYRGWNTEAFF.